The clone carrying this T cell receptor (beta chain) occurred once. No antigen is known for it. Investigators separated out CD4+ T cells once 10 days of culture had passed. Both day 3 and day 7 saw half the medium replaced with IL-2 medium. Trimming shortened V by 5 bases and J by 6 bases, and 10 bases separated the two germline ends. The germline V gene encodes CDR1 LGHDT and CDR2 YNNKEL (reference sequence). This CDR3 region has 12 residues. This entry belongs to a study of vaccination effects on CD4 cells after COVID-19. Sequencing was performed with immunoSEQ multiplex PCR; in TCRdb, only in-frame clones are kept and a portion is missing. The table has over 45,000 clones, more than 65% seen once.

The TCR was taken from a human donor who received a COVID-19 vaccine. This chain connects TRBV3-1 (or the pseudogene TRBV3-2) to TRBJ1-2; weak D call: TRBD1 (5 bases). Sequencing used CD4+ T cells from PBMCs cultured without peptide, obtained before COVID-19 vaccination. The DNA of the CDR3 is TGTGCCAGCAGCTATGGGGGGGATGGCTACACCTTC. Translation: CASSYGGDGYTF.